One sample yielded the 21 T cell receptor beta chains listed below, sequenced in a study of blood T cell repertoires in COVID-19. Assay: immunoSEQ multiplex PCR; the TCRdb copy retains only in-frame clones and omits some. The sample carries roughly 300,000 clones, around 87% recorded once. Sequencing was performed on peripheral blood. The receptors here all came from a woman aged 50 to 65 who had recovered from COVID-19.

V is TRBV2 and J is TRBJ2-6; D is unclear. V dropped 3 bases and J dropped 0 bases, with 9 bases sitting between them. The CDR3 is 16 residues long. Per germline, CDR1 SNHLY and CDR2 FYNNEI. CDR3 sequence reads: CASSEGPLSGANVLTF. Written as DNA, the CDR3 is TGTGCCAGCAGTGAGGGCCCACTCTCTGGGGCCAACGTCCTGACTTTC.

This sequence joins TRBV19 and TRBJ2-3, with TRBD2 matching 8 bases. The CDR3 sequence is 15 residues long. Germline V gene sequence: CDR1 LNHDA, CDR2 SQIVND (reference sequence). With V trimmed by 1 base and J by 4 bases, 4 bases remained unmatched. As DNA, the CDR3 is TGTGCCAGTAGTATAGCAGCGGGGGAATCAGATACGCAGTATTTT. This codes for CASSIAAGESDTQYF.

In regard to this clone: The junction and the germline gene differ at one end; a read error may be behind it. The rearrangement joins TRBV27 to TRBJ2-7; 9 positions agree with TRBD2. The CDR3 spans 17 residues. Germline V gene data show CDR1 as MNHEY and CDR2 as SMNVEV (reference sequence). The CDR3: CASSYLGGLAISSEQYF. DNA for the CDR3: TGTGCCAGCAGTTACCTCGGGGGACTAGCAATTTCCTCCGAGCAGTACTTC.

The rearrangement joins TRBV28 to TRBJ2-7; TRBD2 agrees at 8 bases. The CDR3 totals 16 residues. The germline CDR1 and CDR2 sequences are MDHEN and SYDVKM. V gave up 3 bases and J gave up 2 bases; unmatched junction bases: 9. The CDR3, as DNA: TGTGCCAGCAGTTTTGGCGGGGGGCTTCCTACCTACGAGCAGTACTTC. This encodes CASSFGGGLPTYEQYF.

The gene calls are TRBV9 and TRBJ2-3; 8 bases agree with TRBD1. V lost 0 bases, J lost 3 bases, and 9 bases stayed unmatched. CDR3 length: 17 amino acids. The germline gives CDR1 SGDLS, CDR2 YYNGEE. Here the CDR3 DNA reads TGTGCCAGCAGCGTAGGGGGGTCAGGGGGCTTTACAGATACGCAGTATTTT. The encoded protein is CASSVGGSGGFTDTQYF.

The V gene is TRBV9, the J gene TRBJ2-2; 7 nucleotides line up with TRBD1. Germline V gene data show CDR1 as SGDLS and CDR2 as YYNGEE. With V trimmed by 0 bases and J by 6 bases, 2 bases remained unmatched. The CDR3 spans 14 residues. The CDR3 loop is CASSVGQGPGELFF. CDR3 bases: TGTGCCAGCAGCGTAGGACAGGGCCCCGGGGAGCTGTTTTTT.

The chain employs TRBV7-9 and TRBJ1-2, with a possible D match to TRBD1 (5 bases). The CDR3 length is 11 residues. The V end was cut by 6 bases, the J end by 7 bases, with 9 bases between. CDR1 and CDR2 from the germline V gene are SEHNR and FQNEAQ (reference sequence). The CDR3 DNA sequence: TGTGCCAGCAGGCGTACAGGTGGCTACACCTTC. Amino acids: CASRRTGGYTF.

This sequence joins TRBV21-1 and TRBJ2-2; the table's D call TRBD2 went unverified against the DNA. TRBV21-1 is a pseudogene segment. The CDR3 is made up of 18 amino acids. The CDR3 here is CASSRPFLRLANTGELFF. CDR3 nucleotide sequence: TGTGCCAGCAGCCGGCCCTTCTTACGACTAGCAAACACCGGGGAGCTGTTTTTT.

The V call is TRBV18, the J call TRBJ2-1, with 7 bases that match TRBD2. The CDR3 sequence is 15 residues long. With V trimmed by 4 bases and J by 9 bases, 12 bases remained unmatched. In germline, CDR1 is KGHSH, CDR2 LQKENI. The CDR3 loop is CASSHRRAGDGEQFF. In nucleotides, the CDR3 is TGTGCCAGCTCACACCGCCGGGCGGGAGACGGTGAGCAGTTCTTC.

The V gene is TRBV7-2, the J gene TRBJ2-1, with no clear D. The CDR3 spans 12 residues. V lost 6 bases and J lost 10, with 13 bases in between. Germline CDR1 is SGHTA and CDR2 is FQGNSA. CDR3: CASRSIDLEQFF. The CDR3 nucleotides read TGTGCCAGCAGGTCAATTGACTTAGAGCAGTTCTTC.

The CDR3 loop is CSVSPGAAEAFF. The CDR3, as DNA: TGCAGCGTTTCCCCAGGGGCCGCTGAAGCTTTCTTT. This chain connects TRBV29-1 to TRBJ1-1; D possibly corresponds to TRBD1 (6 bases). CDR3 length equals 12 residues. Germline V gives CDR1 SQVTM, CDR2 ANQGSEA. Trimming took off 5 bases at V and 6 bases at J, with 13 bases between the two ends.

The rearrangement uses TRBV9 and TRBJ2-1, with 7 bases matching TRBD2. V trimming: 0 bases; J trimming: 3 bases; junction bases outside the gene matches: 6. The germline CDR1 and CDR2 sequences are SGDLS and YYNGEE. CDR3 length equals 16 residues. CDR3 DNA: TGTGCCAGCAGCGTAGGGGCGGGGGTCCTCTACAATGAGCAGTTCTTC. It specifies CASSVGAGVLYNEQFF.

In its sample, this clone ranks as medium-sized (0.01 to 0.1%). The V gene is TRBV19, the J gene TRBJ2-7; 7 bases align to TRBD1. The CDR3 covers 14 residues. With 2 bases clipped from V and 5 bases from J, the junction kept 6 bases outside the gene matches. Germline CDR1 reads LNHDA; CDR2 reads SQIVND (reference sequence). CDR3 protein: CASSIYDRAHEQYF. CDR3 sequence (DNA): TGTGCCAGTAGTATATACGACAGGGCCCACGAGCAGTACTTC.

This chain uses TRBV7-9 with TRBJ1-2; TRBD1 matches 7 bases. The germline CDR1 and CDR2 sequences are SEHNR and FQNEAQ (reference sequence). This CDR3 is 14 amino acids long. J gave up 6 bases and V 4 bases, and 8 bases lay outside the gene matches. The CDR3 region is CASSSPAGGNGYTF. CDR3 DNA: TGTGCCAGCAGCTCTCCCGCAGGGGGGAATGGCTACACCTTC.

This CDR3 reads CASSQGLAGGHYEQYF. The CDR3 bases are TGCGCCAGCAGCCAAGGACTAGCGGGAGGCCACTACGAGCAGTACTTC. The chain is built from TRBV4-1 and TRBJ2-7, with TRBD2 identical over 13 bases. There are 16 residues in the CDR3. The junction had 3 bases not matched to a gene; V was cut back by 1 base and J by 3 bases. Germline V gives CDR1 MGHRA, CDR2 YSYEKL.

This clone was counted between two and nine times. This chain links TRBV2 with TRBJ1-5; D might be TRBD1 (5 bases). This CDR3 has 13 residues. V was pared by 6 bases and J by 3 bases, with 9 bases between. CDR1 and CDR2 from the germline V gene are SNHLY and FYNNEI. CDR3 bases: TGTGCCAGCAGGAGGGACTTCAATCAGCCCCAGCATTTT. Protein product: CASRRDFNQPQHF. The variable domain in full, with the rest retrieved from reference TRBV2 and TRBJ1-5, is EPEVTQTPSHQVTQMGQEVILRCVPISNHLYFYWYRQILGQKVEFLVSFYNNEISEKSEIFDDQFSVERPDGSNFTLKIRSTKLEDSAMYFCASRRDFNQPQHFGDGTRLSIL.

V is TRBV30 and J is TRBJ1-1; D remains ambiguous. V lost 3 bases to trimming and J lost 3 bases, with 11 bases between them. Germline lookup yields CDR1 GTSNPN and CDR2 SVGIG (reference sequence). The CDR3 contains 13 residues. The CDR3 bases are TGTGCCTGGAGCAACAGTCGAGACACTGAAGCTTTCTTT. Its translation: CAWSNSRDTEAFF.

In its sample, this clone was seen once. V usage is TRBV4-1 and J usage is TRBJ1-5, with unresolved D. V was clipped by 1 base and J by 9 bases, with 16 bases between them. CDR3 length: 15 residues. CDR1 is MGHRA, CDR2 YSYEKL, per germline. The CDR3 DNA reads as TGCGCCAGCAGCCAAGTCGCCGGGGAGTCGGGGCCCCAGCATTTT. Translation: CASSQVAGESGPQHF.

Remarks on this clone: This sample includes further DNA sequences coding for the same CDR3. This chain links TRBV9 with TRBJ2-2, with 9 nucleotides matching TRBD2. V lost 0 bases, J lost 6 bases, and 3 bases stayed unmatched. The CDR3 is 15 residues long. Germline V CDR1 and CDR2: SGDLS, YYNGEE. Here the CDR3 reads CASSVGGGAAGELFF. The CDR3 bases are TGTGCCAGCAGCGTAGGCGGGGGGGCGGCCGGGGAGCTGTTTTTT.

The rearrangement joins TRBV6-1 to TRBJ2-1, with TRBD2 identical over 7 bases. V was clipped by 3 bases and J by 9 bases; unmatched bases: 14. The CDR3 is 16 residues long. Germline CDR1 and CDR2: MNHNS and SASEGT. As DNA, the CDR3 is TGTGCCAGCAGTGACGGCGACAGCGGGGTCTTTGTTGAGCAGTTCTTC. Amino acids: CASSDGDSGVFVEQFF.

This chain links TRBV19 with TRBJ2-3; 9 bases match TRBD1. CDR3 length: 17 amino acids. CDR1 LNHDA and CDR2 SQIVND come from the germline V gene (reference sequence). The ends lost 5 bases at V and 5 bases at J; junction bases unmatched: 14. CDR3 sequence: CASSQNIHRGLEDTQYF. CDR3 coding DNA: TGTGCCAGTAGTCAGAACATACACAGGGGGCTTGAAGATACGCAGTATTTT.